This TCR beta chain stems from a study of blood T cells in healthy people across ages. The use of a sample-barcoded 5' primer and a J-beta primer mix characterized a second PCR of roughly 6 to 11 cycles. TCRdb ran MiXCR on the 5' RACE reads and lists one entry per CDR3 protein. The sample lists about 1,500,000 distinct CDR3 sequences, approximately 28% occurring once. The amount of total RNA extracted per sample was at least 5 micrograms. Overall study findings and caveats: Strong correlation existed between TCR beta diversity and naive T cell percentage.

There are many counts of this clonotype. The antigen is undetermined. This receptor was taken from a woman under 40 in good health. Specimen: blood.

Here the CDR3 reads CASSLGQGTTGEQYF. The CDR3 DNA reads as TGTGCCAGCAGCTTAGGACAGGGGACGACTGGGGAGCAGTACTTC. This rearrangement joins TRBV7-9 to TRBJ2-7; 8 nucleotides agree with TRBD1. Germline V gene sequence: CDR1 SEHNR, CDR2 FQNEAQ (reference sequence). Losses at the gene ends were 1 base for V and 7 bases for J; bases not matched to a gene: 9. The CDR3 length is 15 residues.